This T cell receptor beta chain is drawn from a study of early T cells in non-severe SARS-CoV-2 infection (dated by TCRdb to the early 2020s). Looking at the study overall: TCR sequencing used bulk RNA from unsorted whole blood, so alpha and beta chains could not be paired. The investigation overall reported the following: VDJdb matching was skewed toward anti-spike CD8 responses and likely underestimated virus-specific expansions, missing private and CD4 specificities.

Set within a cohort of healthcare workers in London, UK, this nested case-control study involved weekly PCR testing of nasopharyngeal swabs along with blood sampling. Healthcare workers were recruited during the week of the UK lockdown, between 23 and 31 March 2020, and followed weekly for up to about 15 weeks. The library was generated by 5' RACE. Instrument used: NextSeq 500. In the TCR library protocol, unique molecular identifiers were attached to individual cDNA molecules to correct for PCR bias and sequencing error. Sequencing covered both TCR alpha and beta chains, and within each sample the abundances of alpha and beta sequences were tightly co-correlated. Turning to the authors' computational methods: Decombinator V4 was used to annotate the V gene, J gene and CDR3 of the TCR sequences. Expanded TCRs were defined as changing significantly between any two time points under a Poisson model with p below 0.0001. Abundances of TCRs were expressed as counts per million after normalisation to the total number of TCRs sequenced in each sample. TRAV1-2 paired with TRAJ12, TRAJ20 or TRAJ33 defined MAIT TCRs, while TRAV10 paired with TRAJ18 defined iNKT TCRs. VDJdb, accessed on 1 November 2021, was searched for TCRs annotated for CMV, EBV and SARS-CoV-2, and TCRs annotated for more than one antigen were excluded. The public reads were run again by TCRdb, first through fastp at Q25 and then through MiXCR, and only productive beta chains were kept. Rows with a matching CDR3 protein are joined into one entry that keeps the most common DNA and genes. These V and J calls rely on TCRdb rather than the paper's analysis. Present in this sample are approximately 32,000 distinct CDR3 sequences, about 5% of which were seen just once. The ten largest clonotypes hold less than 8.5% of the sample.

This clonotype was counted at least ten times. Its antigen specificity is not known. Base-call qualities are not available, and no considerably larger clone is one nucleotide away. The trim is 5 bases for V and 11 bases for J, with a gap of 11 bases between the germline ends. Spanning cysteine to phenylalanine, the CDR3 consists of 11 amino acids. CDR3 DNA is the only sequence kept; it has 33 bases, read in frame from the first base. The specimen was whole blood. This clonotype was sampled from an adult who was a healthcare worker with PCR-confirmed SARS-CoV-2 infection or an uninfected control (not recorded which). The chain is assembled from TRBV12-3 or TRBV12-4 and TRBJ2-3; the D gene cannot be named for sure. In nucleotide form, the sequence is TGTGCCAGCAGTGACCCCTGGAGGCAGTATTTT. The encoded protein is CASSDPWRQYF.